The sequence of this T cell receptor (beta chain) was determined in a study of cytomegalovirus exposure and HLA in healthy donors. The wider study: There were some 120 million unique TCR beta sequences, drawn from approximately 190 million T cells, in an earlier analysis. Whole-study results and caveats: CMV serostatus was the only recorded immune exposure for donors. At a 0.05 false discovery rate, a later analysis found approximately 17,000 TCR beta sequences to be associated with HLA alleles.

PCR primers comprised 60 Vbeta and 13 Jbeta primers. Assay used: immunoSEQ multiplex PCR; TCRdb lists only in-frame clones, some missing. The table records around 91,000 clones, about three quarters of them present only once. Despite likely unrecorded immune exposures, the donors were nominally healthy at the time of sampling. The table lists this clone with a count of one. Its matching antigen is unknown. This CDR3 contains 13 residues. Between the trimmed V and J ends, which lost 8 bases and 0 bases, there was a span of 7 bases. CDR1 is MNHEY, CDR2 SMNVEV, per germline (reference sequence). This clonotype was sampled from a male donor in good health and CMV-seropositive. The chain is built from TRBV27 and TRBJ2-2; D remains ambiguous. The sequencing input was PBMCs. The CDR3, as DNA: TGTGCCAGCGCAACTACGAACACCGGGGAGCTGTTTTTT. Translated, it gives CASATTNTGELFF.